This T cell receptor beta chain was found in a study of technical replicates of blood from a handful of donors. CDR1 and CDR2 (germline): MNHNY, SVGAGI (reference sequence). The CDR3 is 16 amino acids. Trimming took off 2 bases at V and 8 bases at J, with 21 bases between the two ends. Method: immunoSEQ multiplex PCR; TCRdb's copy keeps in-frame clones and lacks some. The sample yields some 70,000 clones, 95% to 96% seen once. This TCR was sampled from a human donor in good health. The sample comprised T cells isolated from PBMCs. The chain uses TRBV6-6 and TRBJ1-2; possibly TRBD1 for D (5 bases). The CDR3 DNA follows: TGTGCCAGCAGTTACGGAACAGGCCGGCCGGTGGGCGGCTACACCTTC. The encoded protein is CASSYGTGRPVGGYTF.